These T cell receptor beta chains were read from a single sample in a study of radiotherapy plus CTLA-4 blockade in lung cancer. The method was immunoSEQ multiplex PCR; TCRdb's version includes in-frame clones alone and lacks a portion of them. Altogether tens of thousands of clones are present, about 72% being singletons, with the ten largest covering about 9%. The input for sequencing was peripheral blood, taken from a patient treated with radiotherapy plus ipilimumab. All receptors come from a human donor with non-small cell lung cancer whose response to radiotherapy plus ipilimumab could not be evaluated. Both conserved end residues are part of each CDR3. The order of the fields is D gene, clone size, J gene, V gene, CDR3 protein, CDR3 DNA. A D gene is named only where the DNA matches it firmly. For some rows the clone size is stated as once, few or many, or as a class when expanded; others skip it.

D gene: TRBD1
clone size: NA
J gene: TRBJ2-7
V gene: TRBV6-5
CDR3 protein: CASSILGTGFYEQYF
CDR3 DNA: TGTGCCAGCAGTATTTTAGGGACAGGGTTCTACGAGCAGTACTTC

D gene: TRBD2
clone size: NA
J gene: TRBJ2-7
V gene: TRBV5-1
CDR3 protein: CASSLDSGGLAGDYEQYF
CDR3 DNA: TGCGCCAGCAGCTTGGATTCGGGAGGACTAGCGGGAGACTACGAGCAGTACTTC

D gene: TRBD2
clone size: few
J gene: TRBJ2-7
V gene: TRBV30
CDR3 protein: CAWTGGAQYEQYF
CDR3 DNA: TGTGCCTGGACGGGGGGAGCGCAGTACGAGCAGTACTTC

D gene: TRBD2
clone size: NA
J gene: TRBJ2-7
V gene: TRBV5-6
CDR3 protein: CASSLPSGAYEQYF
CDR3 DNA: TGTGCCAGCAGCCTACCTAGCGGAGCCTACGAGCAGTACTTC

D gene: NA
clone size: NA
J gene: TRBJ2-3
V gene: TRBV25-1
CDR3 protein: CASNGADTQYF
CDR3 DNA: TGTGCCAGCAATGGGGCTGATACGCAGTATTTT

D gene: TRBD2
clone size: NA
J gene: TRBJ2-2
V gene: TRBV7-2
CDR3 protein: CASSLAEAGGAGELFF
CDR3 DNA: TGTGCCAGCAGCTTAGCGGAAGCGGGGGGAGCCGGGGAGCTGTTTTTT

D gene: NA
clone size: NA
J gene: TRBJ2-7
V gene: TRBV7-2
CDR3 protein: CASSLTRGYEQYF
CDR3 DNA: TGTGCCAGCAGCTTAACCCGAGGCTACGAGCAGTACTTC

D gene: TRBD1
clone size: NA
J gene: TRBJ1-1
V gene: TRBV4-1
CDR3 protein: CASSQPDRANTEAFF
CDR3 DNA: TGCGCCAGCAGCCAACCGGACAGGGCGAACACTGAAGCTTTCTTT

D gene: NA
clone size: few
J gene: TRBJ2-7
V gene: TRBV10-1
CDR3 protein: CASSVGLGQYEQYF
CDR3 DNA: TGCGCCAGCAGTGTCGGGTTGGGGCAGTACGAGCAGTACTTC

D gene: NA
clone size: NA
J gene: TRBJ2-5
V gene: TRBV27
CDR3 protein: CASSLSLRAGQETQYF
CDR3 DNA: TGTGCCAGCAGTTTATCGCTCCGGGCAGGGCAAGAGACCCAGTACTTC

D gene: NA
clone size: NA
J gene: TRBJ2-7
V gene: TRBV7-9
CDR3 protein: CASSYRAGTPAYEQYF
CDR3 DNA: TGTGCCAGCAGCTATCGAGCCGGGACACCGGCCTACGAGCAGTACTTC

D gene: NA
clone size: NA
J gene: TRBJ1-3
V gene: TRBV6-5
CDR3 protein: CASSYRAGGNTIYF
CDR3 DNA: TGTGCCAGCAGTTACCGGGCAGGGGGAAACACCATATATTTT

D gene: TRBD1
clone size: NA
J gene: TRBJ1-2
V gene: TRBV30
CDR3 protein: CAWRRVIGQGRGYTF
CDR3 DNA: TGTGCCTGGAGACGTGTCATCGGACAGGGGAGAGGCTACACCTTC

D gene: NA
clone size: NA
J gene: TRBJ1-1
V gene: TRBV6-5
CDR3 protein: CASRPRENTEAFF
CDR3 DNA: TGTGCCAGCAGGCCCAGGGAGAACACTGAAGCTTTCTTT

D gene: NA
clone size: NA
J gene: TRBJ1-2
V gene: TRBV30
CDR3 protein: CAWSVSWITAGGYTF
CDR3 DNA: TGTGCCTGGAGTGTAAGTTGGATAACTGCAGGTGGCTACACCTTC

D gene: TRBD1
clone size: few
J gene: TRBJ1-5
V gene: TRBV6-1
CDR3 protein: CASRQGTGQPQHF
CDR3 DNA: TGTGCCAGCAGACAGGGGACGGGTCAGCCCCAGCATTTT

D gene: NA
clone size: NA
J gene: TRBJ1-2
V gene: TRBV4-1
CDR3 protein: CASSQDIVTALGYGYTF
CDR3 DNA: TGCGCCAGCAGCCAAGATATCGTGACAGCATTGGGATATGGCTACACCTTC

D gene: NA
clone size: NA
J gene: TRBJ2-7
V gene: TRBV10-1
CDR3 protein: CASSLTGRSYEQYF
CDR3 DNA: TGCGCCAGCAGCTTGACAGGCCGCTCCTACGAGCAGTACTTC

D gene: TRBD1
clone size: NA
J gene: TRBJ1-4
V gene: TRBV5-1
CDR3 protein: CASSLYGTENEKLFF
CDR3 DNA: TGCGCCAGCAGCTTGTATGGGACAGAGAATGAAAAACTGTTTTTT

D gene: NA
clone size: NA
J gene: TRBJ2-7
V gene: TRBV6-1
CDR3 protein: CASIIGRDKPYEQYF
CDR3 DNA: TGTGCCAGCATTATTGGTCGGGACAAGCCCTACGAGCAGTACTTC

D gene: TRBD2
clone size: NA
J gene: TRBJ2-1
V gene: TRBV5-6
CDR3 protein: CASRKPGEGFF
CDR3 DNA: TGTGCCAGCAGGAAACCGGGGGAGGGGTTCTTC

D gene: NA
clone size: NA
J gene: TRBJ2-7
V gene: TRBV28
CDR3 protein: CASLTRGEQYF
CDR3 DNA: TGTGCCAGCTTGACTAGGGGCGAGCAGTACTTC

D gene: TRBD1
clone size: NA
J gene: TRBJ1-1
V gene: TRBV7-9
CDR3 protein: CASRSDRGYTEAFF
CDR3 DNA: TGTGCCAGCAGATCCGACAGGGGGTACACTGAAGCTTTCTTT

D gene: TRBD2
clone size: NA
J gene: TRBJ2-1
V gene: TRBV7-4
CDR3 protein: CASSTRGGPLRDEQFF
CDR3 DNA: TGTGCCAGCAGCACGCGGGGGGGGCCCCTCCGGGATGAGCAGTTCTTC

D gene: TRBD2
clone size: once
J gene: TRBJ2-7
V gene: TRBV4-1
CDR3 protein: CASSQGRGAYEQYF
CDR3 DNA: TGCGCCAGCAGCCAAGGGCGGGGGGCCTACGAGCAGTACTTC

D gene: NA
clone size: NA
J gene: TRBJ1-1
V gene: TRBV28
CDR3 protein: CASSPGQMNTEAFF
CDR3 DNA: TGTGCCAGCAGCCCCGGACAAATGAACACTGAAGCCTTCTTT

D gene: NA
clone size: NA
J gene: TRBJ2-7
V gene: TRBV10-2
CDR3 protein: CASSESGRAPTYEQYF
CDR3 DNA: TGCGCCAGCAGTGAGTCGGGCAGGGCGCCCACTTACGAGCAGTACTTC

D gene: TRBD1
clone size: NA
J gene: TRBJ1-6
V gene: TRBV5-1
CDR3 protein: CASSWDRQGSPLHF
CDR3 DNA: TGCGCCAGCAGCTGGGACAGGCAGGGTTCACCCCTCCACTTT

D gene: NA
clone size: NA
J gene: TRBJ1-2
V gene: TRBV18
CDR3 protein: CASSTGTLFNYGYTF
CDR3 DNA: TGTGCCAGCTCAACCGGGACACTTTTTAACTATGGCTACACCTTC

D gene: NA
clone size: NA
J gene: TRBJ2-7
V gene: TRBV19
CDR3 protein: CASSIMGRAAYEQYF
CDR3 DNA: TGTGCCAGTAGTATAATGGGCAGGGCTGCGTACGAGCAGTACTTC

D gene: TRBD1
clone size: NA
J gene: TRBJ1-1
V gene: TRBV7-2
CDR3 protein: CASSLQTGGAEAFF
CDR3 DNA: TGTGCCAGCAGCTTACAGACAGGGGGGGCTGAAGCTTTCTTT

D gene: NA
clone size: few
J gene: TRBJ2-7
V gene: TRBV2
CDR3 protein: CTSRLAYEQYF
CDR3 DNA: TGCACCAGCAGATTGGCATACGAGCAGTACTTC

D gene: NA
clone size: NA
J gene: TRBJ1-5
V gene: TRBV28
CDR3 protein: CASSLHPYGYNQPQHF
CDR3 DNA: TGTGCCAGCAGTCTCCACCCGTACGGTTACAATCAGCCCCAGCATTTT

D gene: TRBD1
clone size: NA
J gene: TRBJ2-7
V gene: TRBV27
CDR3 protein: CASRFTGTGRGGSYEQYF
CDR3 DNA: TGTGCCAGCAGATTCACCGGGACAGGGCGCGGGGGTTCCTACGAGCAGTACTTC

D gene: NA
clone size: NA
J gene: TRBJ2-2
V gene: TRBV11-3
CDR3 protein: CASSSTNSQGNTGELFF
CDR3 DNA: TGTGCCAGCAGCTCGACCAATTCTCAGGGTAACACCGGGGAGCTGTTTTTT

D gene: NA
clone size: NA
J gene: TRBJ1-5
V gene: TRBV7-9
CDR3 protein: CASSLGGASNQPQHF
CDR3 DNA: TGTGCCAGCAGCTTGGGGGGGGCTAGCAATCAGCCTCAGCATTTT

D gene: NA
clone size: few
J gene: TRBJ1-1
V gene: TRBV28
CDR3 protein: CASRVGQMNTEAFF
CDR3 DNA: TGTGCCAGCAGGGTAGGACAGATGAACACTGAAGCTTTCTTT

D gene: NA
clone size: NA
J gene: TRBJ1-2
V gene: TRBV19
CDR3 protein: CASSKETVYGYTF
CDR3 DNA: TGTGCCAGTAGTAAGGAGACAGTCTATGGCTACACCTTC

D gene: TRBD1
clone size: NA
J gene: TRBJ1-2
V gene: TRBV10-1
CDR3 protein: CASSEPGQGIYGYTF
CDR3 DNA: TGCGCCAGCAGCGAACCGGGACAGGGAATCTATGGCTACACCTTC

D gene: NA
clone size: NA
J gene: TRBJ1-2
V gene: TRBV5-6
CDR3 protein: CASSFSGTPLEGYTF
CDR3 DNA: TGTGCCAGCAGCTTCTCCGGGACACCCCTCGAGGGCTACACCTTC

D gene: TRBD1
clone size: NA
J gene: TRBJ2-7
V gene: TRBV7-2
CDR3 protein: CASSPTQGAKRYEQYF
CDR3 DNA: TGTGCCAGCAGTCCGACTCAGGGGGCGAAAAGGTACGAGCAGTACTTC

D gene: TRBD1
clone size: NA
J gene: TRBJ1-6
V gene: TRBV6-6
CDR3 protein: CASSETGAGSPLHF
CDR3 DNA: TGTGCCAGCAGTGAGACAGGGGCTGGATCACCCCTCCACTTT

D gene: TRBD2
clone size: few
J gene: TRBJ2-1
V gene: TRBV2
CDR3 protein: CASSPFIVLAGNNEQFF
CDR3 DNA: TGTGCCAGCAGTCCCTTTATAGTACTAGCGGGGAACAATGAGCAGTTCTTC